This T cell receptor beta chain was observed in a study of blood T cell repertoires in COVID-19. Study-wide context: Samples came from the United States, Italy and Spain, spanning acute and convalescent COVID-19. PBMCs, B-cell-depleted T cells, or T cells provided the cDNA or gDNA that made up the material.

In the original analysis: Reference gene primer amplification in the assay estimated nucleated cell counts. Sequencing was performed with immunoSEQ multiplex PCR; in TCRdb, only in-frame clones are kept and a portion is missing. V and J calls and clone size follow that table, whereas D and trimming were derived from the DNA. Of around 160,000 clones in the sample, 87% were seen once. The CDR3 is 17 amino acids. Germline assignment: CDR1 SGHNT and CDR2 YENEEA. V shed 1 base and J 1 base; nucleotides not matched to a gene: 3. The TCR comes from a man older than 75 with acute or convalescent COVID-19. The sample was peripheral blood. The chain joins TRBV11-3 to TRBJ2-5; the match to TRBD2 covers 13 bases. CDR3 in amino acids: CASSLGLAGGLQETQYF. The CDR3 nucleotides are TGTGCCAGCAGCTTAGGACTAGCGGGAGGCCTCCAAGAGACCCAGTACTTC.